This passage covers 12 T cell receptor beta chains from one sample sequenced in a study of T-cell reconstitution after alpha-beta-depleted transplantation in children. The library targeted TCRbeta and was prepared with unique molecular identifiers. TCRdb re-called the PCR reads with MiXCR, one entry per CDR3 protein. The sample consists of 750,000 to 950,000 distinct CDR3 sequences, approximately 15% of them appearing once. The specimen comprised PBMCs, mostly from graft donor cells, sampled 360 days after TCRalphabeta/CD19-depleted stem cell transplant. The source is a male patient between 10 and 17 years old who had a stem cell transplant for acute lymphoblastic leukemia, so the T cells may come from the graft donor.

This clonotype was recorded many times. The chain carries TRBV18 and TRBJ2-3; the D gene is possibly TRBD2 (5 bases). The CDR3 covers 15 residues. V lost 3 bases and J lost 1, with 11 bases in between. Germline V gives CDR1 KGHSH, CDR2 LQKENI. DNA of the CDR3: TGTGCCAGCTCACCCACTCACGGGGGCACAGATACGCAGTATTTT. Encoded protein: CASSPTHGGTDTQYF.

This clonotype has a handful of counts. The chain carries TRBV12-3 or TRBV12-4 and TRBJ2-7; D remains ambiguous. V gave up 2 bases and J gave up 1 base, with 12 bases separating them. The CDR3 has 15 residues. In DNA form, the CDR3 reads TGTGCCAGCAGTTTAAGGCATTTGGGATCCTACGAGCAGTACTTC. Its translation is CASSLRHLGSYEQYF.

This clonotype was seen only a few times. V and J are TRBV10-2 and TRBJ2-3, with 7 bases matching TRBD1. In germline, CDR1 is WSHSY, CDR2 SAAADI. CDR3 length: 14 residues. Unmatched junction bases numbered 10, after V lost 8 bases and J lost 5 bases. The CDR3 sequence: CASGTAAEIDTQYF. The CDR3 nucleotides are TGCGCCAGCGGGACAGCGGCTGAGATAGATACGCAGTATTTT.

This clonotype was counted many times. V is TRBV7-2 and J is TRBJ2-7; 8 bases fit TRBD1. CDR1 and CDR2 (germline): SGHTA, FQGNSA. CDR3 length equals 14 residues. Losses at the gene ends were 4 bases for V and 4 bases for J; bases not matched to a gene: 6. In DNA, the CDR3 is TGTGCCAGCAGCTCCCGGACAGGGATTTACGAGCAGTACTTC. This gives the protein CASSSRTGIYEQYF.

The chain carries TRBV24-1 and TRBJ2-3, with 7 nucleotides matching TRBD2. Germline assignment: CDR1 KGHDR and CDR2 SFDVKD. CDR3 length: 14 residues. V shed 4 bases, J shed 4 bases, and the junction held 4 bases outside the gene matches. CDR3 DNA: TGTGCCACCAGTGAGGCAGGGAGGGCAGATACGCAGTATTTT. This codes for CATSEAGRADTQYF.

In this sample, this clonotype turned up a few times. Written as DNA, the CDR3 is TGTGCCAGCAGCTTAGCTAGGGGGCCCCACGAGCAGTACTTC. This gives the protein CASSLARGPHEQYF. The genes are TRBV11-2 and TRBJ2-7, with 7 positions matching TRBD1. The V gene's germline CDR1 is SGHAT and CDR2 FQNNGV. V shed 1 base, J shed 5 bases, and the junction held 5 bases outside the gene matches. The CDR3 extends over 14 amino acids.

This clonotype was observed many times. The rearrangement joins TRBV15 to TRBJ2-3; D unresolved. V lost 0 bases and J 5 bases, leaving 6 bases between the germline ends. Germline V lookup: CDR1 LNHNV, CDR2 YYDKDF (reference sequence). The CDR3 totals 13 residues. DNA of the CDR3: TGTGCCACCAGCAGAGAATGGGGAGATACGCAGTATTTT. It yields the protein CATSREWGDTQYF.

This chain links TRBV7-2 with TRBJ2-5; TRBD1 or TRBD2 may be the D gene (6 bases each). Germline V lookup: CDR1 SGHTA, CDR2 FQGNSA. The CDR3 sequence is 14 residues long. V was pared by 7 bases and J by 4 bases, with 16 bases between. CDR3 bases: TGTGCCAGCATCTACGGGGGCCGGGGAGAGACCCAGTACTTC. This encodes CASIYGGRGETQYF. Based on the CDR3 plus reference TRBV7-2 and TRBJ2-5, the full variable domain is GAGVSQSPSNKVTEKGKDVELRCDPISGHTALYWYRQSLGQGLEFLIYFQGNSAPDKSGLPSDRFSAERTGGSVSTLTIQRTQQEDSAVYLCASIYGGRGETQYFGPGTRLLVL.

This clonotype was detected many times. This chain uses TRBV4-1 with TRBJ2-5, with TRBD2 matching over 9 bases. The CDR3 loop spans 16 amino acids. The ends lost 2 bases at V and 5 bases at J; junction bases unmatched: 9. From germline, CDR1 is MGHRA and CDR2 YSYEKL. The CDR3 region has the DNA TGCGCCAGCAGCCAACCCGGGACTAGCAGTCGGGAGACCCAGTACTTC. This encodes CASSQPGTSSRETQYF.

This clonotype was observed a few times. This sequence joins TRBV7-8 and TRBJ2-5; D gene unclear. Germline CDR1 is SGHVS and CDR2 is FQNEAQ. The CDR3 is 16 amino acids. The germline V and J ends were trimmed by 1 base and 2 bases, with 14 bases remaining between them. For the CDR3, the DNA is TGTGCCAGCAGCTTAGGGTTGCGGTGGTTGCAAGAGACCCAGTACTTC. Its translation: CASSLGLRWLQETQYF.

This chain links TRBV29-1 with TRBJ2-2, with 9 bases fitting TRBD1. The CDR3 extends over 12 amino acids. Germline CDR1 and CDR2: SQVTM and ANQGSEA. Trimming took 6 bases from V and 5 from J; bases not matched to a gene: 1. CDR3 sequence (DNA): TGCAGCGTCGGACAGGGGACCGGGGAGCTGTTTTTT. The encoded protein is CSVGQGTGELFF.

Only a few counts were recorded for this clonotype. This chain links TRBV20-1 with TRBJ2-7; D ambiguous. The CDR3 is 12 amino acids. Germline V gene sequence: CDR1 DFQATT, CDR2 SNEGSKA (reference sequence). The V end was cut by 5 bases, the J end by 9 bases, with 17 bases between. The CDR3 nucleotides are TGCAGTGCTTCCTTCGCCCGCTTTCGGCAGTACTTC. Translating it yields CSASFARFRQYF.